This T cell receptor (beta chain) came from a study of OX40 agonist ivuxolimab in advanced cancers. Regarding the study in general: Ivuxolimab, which targeted the costimulatory receptor OX40 (CD134), was an agonistic, fully human IgG2 monoclonal antibody. Intravenous ivuxolimab was administered to patients every 2 weeks at six dose levels: 0.01, 0.1, 0.3, 1.5, 3 and 10 mg/kg. Among the approximately 50 dose-escalation patients, around 19 had hepatocellular carcinoma, approximately 15 melanoma, 9 renal cell carcinoma and 9 head and neck cancer. In the dose-escalation cohort, around four fifths of patients were male, and the mean age was approximately 60 years with a range of about 20 to 80. Prior anti-PD-1, anti-PD-L1 or anti-CTLA-4 therapy was permitted, and checkpoint inhibitors had been received by approximately 39% of dose-escalation patients. Partial responses occurred in three dose-escalation patients, of whom one had hepatocellular carcinoma and two had cutaneous melanoma. The point of sequencing TCRbeta in the periphery was to test whether ivuxolimab changed TCR sequence diversity and drove clonal T-cell expansion. The paper reports the monotherapy dose-escalation portion (N ≈ 50 patients) of the phase I ivuxolimab trial. Findings and caveats that apply to the study as a whole: Which antigens the clonally expanded peripheral T cells were specific for was not determined. In the 0.1-3.0 mg/kg groups, partial responders had among the lowest normalized peripheral clonal expansion, particularly in CD8+ T cells. After ivuxolimab, CD8+ T cells had more expanded clones than CD4+ T cells on average. Low levels of normalized T-cell clonal expansion were also shown by some nonresponding patients. At doses of 0.1 to 3.0 mg/kg, clonal expansion of both CD4+ and CD8+ blood T cells was observed from baseline to week 6.

The trial excluded patients who had a history of autoimmune disease or who were on systemic immunosuppression. Peripheral blood for TCR sequencing was collected from all dose cohorts at baseline, on cycle 4 day 1, and on cycle 7 day 1. Samples were obtained from an open-label, multicenter, first-in-human phase I dose-escalation trial of ivuxolimab. Adults with locally advanced or metastatic melanoma, renal cell, hepatocellular, or head and neck squamous cell carcinoma were enrolled in the trial. Before TCR sequencing, CD4+ and CD8+ T cells were separately sorted from peripheral blood. Regarding this clone: It has no known antigen specificity. Base quality data are lacking; no much larger clone is found one base away.

Clipping removes 3 bases from V and 0 bases from J, with 11 as the unmatched junction base count. The CDR3 covers 17 residues, taking in both the cysteine and the phenylalanine. Only CDR3 DNA is held: 51 bases, read in frame from base 1. The germline V gene provides CDR1 MDHEN and CDR2 SYDVKM. To sequence the TCRbeta CDR3 region, genomic DNA was isolated from the sorted cells. The immunoSEQ Assay was used for sequencing of TCRbeta CDR3 regions. Held by TCRdb, this immuneACCESS table contains in-frame sequences only and omits some clones. Under half of the omission traces to an unresolved V gene where checked; the cause of the rest is unknown. The sample data list 75,000 to 90,000 clones, and about 90% of these were observed just once. Around 1.1% of the sample goes to the ten largest clones.

This sequence was found in an adult with an advanced solid tumor such as melanoma, head and neck, liver or kidney cancer. The sequence is built from TRBV28 and TRBJ2-7; TRBD1 fits 7 bases in the junction. The input for sequencing was CD4+ or CD8+ T cells sorted from blood, taken in a trial of the OX40 agonist ivuxolimab. CDR3 loop: CASSFGSTGWNSYEQYF. The nucleotide sequence is given as TGTGCCAGCAGTTTCGGGTCGACAGGGTGGAACTCCTACGAGCAGTACTTC.